Shown below are 7 T cell receptor beta chains from a single sample sequenced in a study of T cells in Graves' hyperthyroidism and ophthalmopathy. The source material, RNA transcripts, was used to amplify TCR beta CDR3 regions. TCR CDR3 underwent first-round RT-PCR with the HTBI primer set. TCRdb called the multiplex PCR reads again in MiXCR, with one record for every CDR3 protein. In the table there are 450,000 to 700,000 distinct CDR3 sequences, about half of which are singletons. The sequencing input was peripheral blood or thyroid tissue (not recorded which). Receptors originate from a woman between 18 and 29 years old with Graves' hyperthyroidism.

This rearrangement joins TRBV30 to TRBJ1-4; D might be TRBD1 (5 bases). The CDR3 length is 11 residues. Trimming removed 8 bases at V and 4 bases at J, with 8 bases between. Germline V gene data show CDR1 as GTSNPN and CDR2 as SVGIG (reference sequence). In DNA, the CDR3 is TGTGCCCTGGGGGTTAATGAAAAACTGTTTTTT. This gives the protein CALGVNEKLFF.

This clonotype occurred many times. CDR3 region: CATASGVGEKLFF. The CDR3 nucleotides are TGTGCCACCGCCAGTGGGGTAGGGGAAAAACTGTTTTTT. V usage is TRBV15 and J usage is TRBJ1-4, with D uncertain. Trimming stripped 8 bases from V and 8 bases from J, with 15 bases between. CDR3 size: 13 residues. The germline CDR1 and CDR2 sequences are LNHNV and YYDKDF (reference sequence).

Points on this clonotype: As the CDR3 is not closed by the conserved phenylalanine or tryptophan, this likely results from a read error. The chain recombines TRBV25-1 with TRBJ1-4, with TRBD1 matching 11 bases. The CDR3 consists of 15 residues. CDR1 MGHDK and CDR2 SYGVNS come from the germline V gene. The chain's CDR3 is CAGSEGTGGKEKLFL. CDR3 nucleotide sequence: TGTGCCGGCAGTGAAGGGACAGGGGGAAAGGAAAAACTGTTTTTA.

Here the CDR3 DNA reads TGCAGTTCTTCCCTTTGGGGCTCCTACGAGCAGTACTTC. The encoded protein is CSSSLWGSYEQYF. The chain links TRBV20-1 to TRBJ2-7; no clear D gene. Per the germline V gene, CDR1 is DFQATT and CDR2 is SNEGSKA (reference sequence). CDR3 length equals 13 residues. The V end was cut by 8 bases, the J end by 0 bases, with 14 bases between.

There are many counts of this clonotype. The V and J genes are TRBV5-6 and TRBJ1-2; D not resolved. The CDR3 is 15 residues long. V lost 4 bases to trimming and J lost 5 bases, with 18 bases between them. Germline V CDR1 and CDR2: SGHDT, YYEEEE. CDR3 sequence: CASSPLVWEEYGYTF. The CDR3 DNA sequence: TGTGCCAGCAGCCCCTTGGTGTGGGAGGAATATGGCTACACCTTC.

The genes are TRBV7-8 and TRBJ2-1, with 7 nucleotides matching TRBD2. Germline CDR1 reads SGHVS; CDR2 reads FQNEAQ. The V segment lost 3 bases and the J segment 8 bases; nucleotides outside the gene matches: 19. The CDR3 is made up of 18 amino acids. The CDR3 loop is CASSFPLGTIIQRDEQFF. In DNA form, the CDR3 reads TGTGCCAGCAGCTTCCCCCTCGGGACTATTATACAAAGGGATGAGCAGTTCTTC. Full variable domain (remainder filled in from reference TRBV7-8 and TRBJ2-1): GAGVSQSPRYKVAKRGQDVALRCDPISGHVSLFWYQQALGQGPEFLTYFQNEAQLDKSGLPSDRFFAERPEGSVSTLKIQRTQQEDSAVYLCASSFPLGTIIQRDEQFFGPGTRLTVL.

In its sample, this clonotype was seen many times. V and J are TRBV4-1 and TRBJ2-7; a weak D match, TRBD1 (9 bases). There are 15 residues in the CDR3. Germline V gene data show CDR1 as MGHRA and CDR2 as YSYEKL. Trimming pared 3 bases from V and 6 bases from J, leaving 18 bases between. The CDR3 region is CASSQAGTGTSEQYF. CDR3 sequence (DNA): TGCGCCAGCAGCCAGGCCGGGACAGGGACTAGCGAGCAGTACTTC.